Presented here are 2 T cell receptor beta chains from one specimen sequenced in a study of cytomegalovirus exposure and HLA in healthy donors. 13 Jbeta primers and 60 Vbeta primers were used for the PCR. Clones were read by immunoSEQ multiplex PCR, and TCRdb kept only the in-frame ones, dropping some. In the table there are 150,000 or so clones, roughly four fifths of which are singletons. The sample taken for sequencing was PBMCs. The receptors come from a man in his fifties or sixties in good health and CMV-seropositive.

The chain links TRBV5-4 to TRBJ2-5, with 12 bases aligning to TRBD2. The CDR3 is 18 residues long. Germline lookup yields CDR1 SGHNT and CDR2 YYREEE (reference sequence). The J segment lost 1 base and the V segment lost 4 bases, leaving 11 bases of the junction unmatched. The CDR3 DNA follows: TGTGCCAGCAGCCGGGACCAGGGACTAGCGGGCCTCCAAGAGACCCAGTACTTC. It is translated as CASSRDQGLAGLQETQYF.

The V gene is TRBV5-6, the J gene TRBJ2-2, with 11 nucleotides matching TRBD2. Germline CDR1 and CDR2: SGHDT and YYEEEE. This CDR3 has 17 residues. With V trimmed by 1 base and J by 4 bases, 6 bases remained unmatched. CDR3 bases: TGTGCCAGCAGCTTGAGTTTGACTAGCGGGGTCACCGGGGAGCTGTTTTTT. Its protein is CASSLSLTSGVTGELFF.